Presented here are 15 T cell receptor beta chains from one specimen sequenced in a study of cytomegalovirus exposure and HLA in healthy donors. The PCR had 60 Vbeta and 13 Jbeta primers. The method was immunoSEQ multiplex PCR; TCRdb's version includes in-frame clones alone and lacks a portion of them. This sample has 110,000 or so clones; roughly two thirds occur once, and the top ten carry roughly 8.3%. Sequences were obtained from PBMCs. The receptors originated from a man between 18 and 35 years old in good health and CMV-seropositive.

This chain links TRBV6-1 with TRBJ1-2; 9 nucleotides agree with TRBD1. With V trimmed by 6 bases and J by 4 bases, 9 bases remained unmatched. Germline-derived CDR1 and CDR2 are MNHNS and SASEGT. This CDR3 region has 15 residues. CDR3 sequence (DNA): TGTGCCAGCAGACAACAGGGGGCGAGTGGCTATGGCTACACCTTC. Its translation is CASRQQGASGYGYTF.

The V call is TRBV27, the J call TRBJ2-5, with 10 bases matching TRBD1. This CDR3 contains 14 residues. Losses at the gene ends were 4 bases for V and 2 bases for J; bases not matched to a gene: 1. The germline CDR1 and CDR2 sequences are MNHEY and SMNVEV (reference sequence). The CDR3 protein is CASSWTGGQETQYF. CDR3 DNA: TGTGCCAGCAGTTGGACAGGGGGACAAGAGACCCAGTACTTC.

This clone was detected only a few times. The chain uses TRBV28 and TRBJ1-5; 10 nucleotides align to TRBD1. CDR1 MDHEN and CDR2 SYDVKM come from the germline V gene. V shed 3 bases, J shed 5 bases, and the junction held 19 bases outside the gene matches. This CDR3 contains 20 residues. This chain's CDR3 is CASSFRRGYRRDRGHQPQHF. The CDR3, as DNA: TGTGCCAGCAGTTTTAGAAGGGGATACAGACGGGACAGGGGCCATCAGCCCCAGCATTTT.

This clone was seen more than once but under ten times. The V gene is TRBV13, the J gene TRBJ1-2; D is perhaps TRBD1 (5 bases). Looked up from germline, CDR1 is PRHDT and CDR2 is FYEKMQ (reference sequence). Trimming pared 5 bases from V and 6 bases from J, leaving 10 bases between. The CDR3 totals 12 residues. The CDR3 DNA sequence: TGTGCCAGCAGCCCCAGGGAGGATGGCTACACCTTC. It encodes CASSPREDGYTF.

The DNA of the CDR3 is TGTGCCAGCAGCCCAGACCGACAGGCTGGAAACACCATATATTTT. It is translated as CASSPDRQAGNTIYF. J is TRBJ1-3 and V is TRBV7-9; maybe TRBD1 (6 bases). CDR1 SEHNR and CDR2 FQNEAQ come from the germline V gene (reference sequence). CDR3 length: 15 residues. V was shortened by 5 bases and J by 2 bases, with 13 bases between the two germline ends.

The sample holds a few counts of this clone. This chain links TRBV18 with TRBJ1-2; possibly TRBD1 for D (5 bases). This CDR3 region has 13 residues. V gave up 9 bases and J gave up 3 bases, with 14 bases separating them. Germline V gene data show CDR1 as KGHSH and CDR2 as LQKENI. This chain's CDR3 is CASQRGGYYGYTF. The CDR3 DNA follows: TGTGCCAGTCAGAGGGGAGGCTACTATGGCTACACCTTC.

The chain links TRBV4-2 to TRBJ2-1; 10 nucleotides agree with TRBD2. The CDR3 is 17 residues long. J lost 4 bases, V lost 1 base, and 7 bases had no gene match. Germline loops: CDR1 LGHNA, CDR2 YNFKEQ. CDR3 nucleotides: TGTGCCAGCAGCCAAGCCGCAGCGGGGGGGCTATACAATGAGCAGTTCTTC. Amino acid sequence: CASSQAAAGGLYNEQFF.

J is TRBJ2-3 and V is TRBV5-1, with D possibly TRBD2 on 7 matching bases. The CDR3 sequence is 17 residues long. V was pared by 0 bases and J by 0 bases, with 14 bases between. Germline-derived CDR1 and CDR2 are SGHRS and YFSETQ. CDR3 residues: CASSLAGRGPSTDTQYF. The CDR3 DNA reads TGCGCCAGCAGCTTGGCCGGGCGGGGGCCCAGCACAGATACGCAGTATTTT.

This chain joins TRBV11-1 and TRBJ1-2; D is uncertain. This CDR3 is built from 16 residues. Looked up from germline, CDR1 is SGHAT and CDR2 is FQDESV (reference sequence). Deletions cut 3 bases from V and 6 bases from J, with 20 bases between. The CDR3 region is CASSFSTRSTFNGYTF. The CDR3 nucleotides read TGTGCCAGCAGCTTCTCGACACGTTCGACGTTTAATGGCTACACCTTC.

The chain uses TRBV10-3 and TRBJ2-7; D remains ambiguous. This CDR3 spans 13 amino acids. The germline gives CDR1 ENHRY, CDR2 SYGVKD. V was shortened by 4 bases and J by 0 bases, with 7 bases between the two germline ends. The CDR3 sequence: CAISVSVSYEQYF. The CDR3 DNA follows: TGTGCCATCAGTGTCTCGGTCTCCTACGAGCAGTACTTC.

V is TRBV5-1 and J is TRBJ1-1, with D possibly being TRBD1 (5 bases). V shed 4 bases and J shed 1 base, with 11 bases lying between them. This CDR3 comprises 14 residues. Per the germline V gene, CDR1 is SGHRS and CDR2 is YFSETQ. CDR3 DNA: TGCGCCAGCAGCGCAGAAGGACAGAACACTGAAGCTTTCTTT. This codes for CASSAEGQNTEAFF.

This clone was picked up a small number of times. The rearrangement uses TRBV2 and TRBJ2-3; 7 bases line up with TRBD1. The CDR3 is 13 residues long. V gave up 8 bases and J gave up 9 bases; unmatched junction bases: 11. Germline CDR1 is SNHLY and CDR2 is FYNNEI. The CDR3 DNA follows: TGTGCCAGCCTCGACCAACCACAGGGGACGCAGTATTTT. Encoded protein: CASLDQPQGTQYF.

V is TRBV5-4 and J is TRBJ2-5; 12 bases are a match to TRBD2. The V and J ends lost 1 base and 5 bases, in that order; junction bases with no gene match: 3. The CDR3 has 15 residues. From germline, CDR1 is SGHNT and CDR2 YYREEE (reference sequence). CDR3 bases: TGTGCCAGCAGCTTGACTAGCGGGGGGCATGAGACCCAGTACTTC. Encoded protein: CASSLTSGGHETQYF.

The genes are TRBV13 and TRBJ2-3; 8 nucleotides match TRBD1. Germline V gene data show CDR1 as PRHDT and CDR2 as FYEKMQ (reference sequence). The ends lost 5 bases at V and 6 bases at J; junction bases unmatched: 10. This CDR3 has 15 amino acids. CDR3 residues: CASSPRLDRGDTQYF. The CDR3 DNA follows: TGTGCCAGCAGCCCGCGACTTGACAGGGGTGATACGCAGTATTTT.

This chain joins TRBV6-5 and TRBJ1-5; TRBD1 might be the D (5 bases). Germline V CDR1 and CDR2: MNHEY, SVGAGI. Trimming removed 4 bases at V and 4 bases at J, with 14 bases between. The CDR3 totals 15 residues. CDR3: CASSSWQGGNQPQHF. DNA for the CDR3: TGTGCCAGCAGTTCTTGGCAGGGAGGTAATCAGCCCCAGCATTTT.